Below are 22 T cell receptor beta chains sequenced from a single sample in a study of prognosis after radiotherapy for stage I lung cancer. Researchers used two-round multiplex PCR to amplify TCR beta CDR3 starting from genomic DNA. TRBV and TRBJ genes each had their own specific primers in first-round PCR. TCRdb reprocessed the multiplex PCR reads with MiXCR, giving one entry per CDR3 protein. Of fewer than 25,000 distinct CDR3 sequences listed, roughly 35% are singletons. The sequencing used PBMCs, collected before or after stereotactic body radiation therapy (not recorded which). These receptors were collected from a donor over 45 with non-small cell lung cancer.

The chain uses TRBV6-9 and TRBJ2-2, with D perhaps assigned TRBD1 or TRBD2 (5 bases each). CDR1 is MNHGY, CDR2 SVAAGI, per germline. Trimming removed 3 bases from V and 9 bases from J, with 17 bases in between. The length of the CDR3 is 15 residues. CDR3 region: CASSYFRARGWELFF. The DNA for the CDR3 is TGTGCCAGCAGTTACTTTCGTGCGAGGGGCTGGGAGCTGTTTTTT.

In regard to this clonotype: A far larger clone is off by one base, so a read error is likely. This sequence joins TRBV12-3 or TRBV12-4 and TRBJ2-2; 11 bases are a match to TRBD2. This CDR3 region has 15 residues. The DNA of the CDR3 is TGTTCCAGCAGCTCCCGGACTAGCGGGACCGGGGAGCTGTTTTTT. As protein: CSSSSRTSGTGELFF.

In the case of this clonotype: A single base is all that separates this from a far larger clone, so a read error is likely. J is TRBJ1-6 and V is TRBV12-3 or TRBV12-4, with D perhaps TRBD1 (5 bases). The CDR3 totals 15 residues. Trimming removed 6 bases from V and 7 bases from J, with 16 bases in between. The CDR3, as DNA: TGTGCCAGCAGCGGCGACAACGACAGAAATTCACCCCTCCACTTT. Encoded protein: CASSGDNDRNSPLHF.

In its sample, this clonotype was seen many times. This is likely a read error, given that the CDR3 carries no conserved phenylalanine or tryptophan at its end. The V and J genes are TRBV6-1 and TRBJ1-2, with 7 nucleotides matching TRBD1. This CDR3 is built from 12 residues. Germline CDR1 MNHNS, CDR2 SASEGT. V trimming: 6 bases; J trimming: 10 bases; junction bases outside the gene matches: 8. The CDR3 here is CASRAGTDPYTL. CDR3 DNA: TGTGCCAGCAGGGCCGGGACAGACCCCTACACCCTC.

This clonotype occurred many times. The chain joins TRBV27 to TRBJ2-3, with D possibly matching TRBD2 (6 bases). Trimming left V 2 bases short and J 0 bases short, with 12 bases between. This CDR3 has 16 amino acids. The germline V gene has CDR1 MNHEY and CDR2 SMNVEV (reference sequence). The CDR3, as DNA: TGTGCCAGCAGTTTACGGTTTAGCGGTAGCACAGATACGCAGTATTTT. This sequence encodes CASSLRFSGSTDTQYF.

This clonotype was seen repeatedly, ten times or more. The chain couples TRBV5-1 to TRBJ2-1; 9 bases align to TRBD1. The V gene end was trimmed by 1 base and the J gene end by 7 bases; junction bases not matched to a gene: 3. CDR3 length: 14 amino acids. Germline assignment: CDR1 SGHRS and CDR2 YFSETQ. CDR3 in amino acids: CASSLPDRGNEQFF. CDR3 nucleotide sequence: TGCGCCAGCAGCTTGCCAGACAGGGGGAATGAGCAGTTCTTC.

This clonotype has a count of ten or more. The chain is built from TRBV28 and TRBJ2-5; 8 positions agree with TRBD2. CDR1 and CDR2 from the germline V gene are MDHEN and SYDVKM. J was trimmed by 4 bases and V by 7 bases; bases with no gene match: 8. This CDR3 has 14 amino acids. The CDR3 region is CASTPLAGGETQYF. The CDR3, as DNA: TGTGCCAGCACCCCGTTGGCGGGAGGAGAGACCCAGTACTTC.

The table lists this clonotype with many counts. The chain has TRBV29-1 and TRBJ1-1; 7 positions agree with TRBD1. The V gene's germline CDR1 is SQVTM and CDR2 ANQGSEA. Germline trimming cut 5 bases from V and 0 bases from J; bases unmatched to any gene: 6. The CDR3 covers 14 residues. Here the CDR3 reads CSVSSGQMNTEAFF. The DNA for the CDR3 is TGCAGCGTTTCTTCGGGACAGATGAACACTGAAGCTTTCTTT.

The CDR3: CASSYLSFGTGLYNSPLHF. In DNA, the CDR3 is TGTGCCAGCAGTTATTTGTCTTTCGGTACAGGGCTCTATAATTCACCCCTCCACTTT. The V call is TRBV6-9, the J call TRBJ1-6; TRBD1 might be the D (6 bases). The CDR3 extends over 19 amino acids. V lost 1 base and J lost 3, with 19 bases in between. Per germline, CDR1 MNHGY and CDR2 SVAAGI.

With regard to this clonotype: One base away lies a much larger clone, so this may be a sequencing read error. As DNA, the CDR3 is TGTGCCAGCAGCTTGGGACTAGCGGTTTATTTT. Translated: CASSLGLAVYF. The chain employs TRBV7-9 and TRBJ2-3, with 11 bases fitting TRBD2. The V segment lost 3 bases and the J segment 15 bases; nucleotides outside the gene matches: 2. This CDR3 spans 11 amino acids. The germline gives CDR1 SEHNR, CDR2 FQNEAQ (reference sequence).

There are many counts of this clonotype. V and J are TRBV20-1 and TRBJ2-5; D may correspond to TRBD1 or TRBD2 (6 bases each). Trimming took 7 bases from V and 5 from J, leaving 20 bases between them. The CDR3 spans 14 residues. Germline CDR1 DFQATT, CDR2 SNEGSKA (reference sequence). The CDR3 is CSGGGMGAGETQYF. CDR3 nucleotides: TGCAGTGGGGGCGGGATGGGGGCCGGTGAGACCCAGTACTTC.

Many counts were recorded for this clonotype. The chain recombines TRBV6-1 with TRBJ2-5; 9 bases are shared with TRBD2. This CDR3 is built from 13 residues. Trimming took 5 bases from V and 4 from J; bases not matched to a gene: 2. The germline V gene encodes CDR1 MNHNS and CDR2 SASEGT. In nucleotides, the CDR3 is TGTGCCAGCAGTCATAGCGGGAGAGAGACCCAGTACTTC. Translated, it gives CASSHSGRETQYF.

This clonotype was seen more than once but under ten times. The chain combines TRBV13 with TRBJ2-3, with TRBD1 matching 8 bases. V lost 5 bases to trimming and J lost 2 bases; unmatched junction nucleotides: 12. CDR1 and CDR2 from the germline V gene are PRHDT and FYEKMQ (reference sequence). The CDR3 has 17 residues. CDR3 DNA sequence: TGTGCCAGCAGCCCCCGACAGGGGAGAGGCTCCACAGATACGCAGTATTTT. Amino acids: CASSPRQGRGSTDTQYF.

In its sample, this clonotype was seen a few times. The chain combines TRBV7-8 with TRBJ1-2; D is undetermined. Trimming stripped 1 base from V and 2 bases from J, with 8 bases between. The CDR3 is 14 amino acids. Germline V CDR1 and CDR2: SGHVS, FQNEAQ. The CDR3 nucleotides are TGTGCCAGCAGCTTAGGTCAGGTGAACTATGGCTACACCTTC. It codes for CASSLGQVNYGYTF.

As concerns this clonotype: One junction end does not reproduce the germline sequence, and a read error may be involved. V is TRBV12-3 or TRBV12-4 and J is TRBJ2-2, with D maybe TRBD2 (6 bases). This CDR3 has 13 amino acids. The CDR3, as DNA: TGTGCCAGCAGTTTTGTAGCGGCCGGGGAGCTGTTTTTC. This encodes CASSFVAAGELFF.

This clonotype was seen more than once but under ten times. At one boundary the junction diverges from the germline segment, which might be a read error. The chain uses TRBV5-4 and TRBJ1-2; weak D call: TRBD1 (6 bases). This CDR3 contains 15 residues. In germline, CDR1 is SGHNT, CDR2 YYREEE (reference sequence). Here the CDR3 reads CAGSETRDTSYGYTF. The CDR3 DNA is TGTGCCGGCAGCGAGACCCGGGACACTTCCTATGGCTACACCTTC. The whole variable domain, remainder taken from reference TRBV5-4 and TRBJ1-2, is ETGVTQSPTHLIKTRGQQVTLRCSSQSGHNTVSWYQQALGQGPQFIFQYYREEENGRGNFPPRFSGLQFPNYSSELNVNALELDDSALYLCAGSETRDTSYGYTFGSGTRLTVV.

This clonotype has just a few counts. The gene calls are TRBV27 and TRBJ1-5, with TRBD1 matching over 8 bases. The ends lost 2 bases at V and 6 bases at J; junction bases unmatched: 6. Germline lookup yields CDR1 MNHEY and CDR2 SMNVEV (reference sequence). The CDR3 is made up of 15 amino acids. The CDR3 spells CASSLEQGAGQPQHF. CDR3 DNA sequence: TGTGCCAGCAGTTTAGAGCAGGGGGCAGGTCAGCCCCAGCATTTT.

This clonotype was detected many times. The rearrangement joins TRBV7-2 to TRBJ1-5; D is possibly TRBD1 (6 bases). Deletions cut 5 bases from V and 6 bases from J, with 11 bases between. CDR1 is SGHTA and CDR2 is FQGNSA in the germline V gene. This CDR3 has 13 amino acids. The CDR3 loop is CASSTHRAQPQHF. The CDR3 DNA is TGTGCCAGCAGCACACACAGGGCTCAGCCCCAGCATTTT.

With regard to this clonotype: Since a much larger clone is just one base distant, this may be a read error. The chain uses TRBV11-1 and TRBJ2-5, with D uncertain. The CDR3 spans 12 residues. The germline V gene encodes CDR1 SGHAT and CDR2 FQDESV (reference sequence). The CDR3 region has the DNA TGTGCCAGCAGCCCCATCGAAGAGGCCCAGTACTTC. Protein product: CASSPIEEAQYF.

This clonotype was counted many times. CDR3 sequence (DNA): TGTGCCAGCAAAAATCCGGGACTAGCGGGTCCTCTAGATACGCAGTATTTT. Its translation is CASKNPGLAGPLDTQYF. V is TRBV28 and J is TRBJ2-3, with 12 bases that match TRBD2. This CDR3 has 17 residues. V trimming: 7 bases; J trimming: 5 bases; junction bases outside the gene matches: 13. Germline V gene lookup returns CDR1 MDHEN and CDR2 SYDVKM.

There are many counts of this clonotype. CDR3 coding DNA: TGCGCCAGCAGCTTGGAGGGTAGCAATCAGCCCCAGCATTTT. Amino acids: CASSLEGSNQPQHF. The chain is built from TRBV5-1 and TRBJ1-5, with D uncertain. Germline V gives CDR1 SGHRS, CDR2 YFSETQ. Trimming removed 0 bases from V and 0 bases from J, with 4 bases in between. The CDR3 length is 14 residues.

The table lists this clonotype with a few counts. The chain combines TRBV12-3 or TRBV12-4 with TRBJ2-7; 8 positions agree with TRBD1. The CDR3 extends over 15 amino acids. V shed 5 bases and J 5 bases; nucleotides not matched to a gene: 11. The CDR3: CASSTEGQGKDEQYF. Here the CDR3 DNA reads TGTGCCAGCAGTACCGAAGGACAGGGTAAGGACGAGCAGTACTTC.